The 19 T cell receptor beta chains reported below all come from one sample, sequenced in a study of human thymus T cells. Libraries were prepared by immunoSEQ multiplex PCR; TCRdb keeps only in-frame clonotypes and omits some of them. This sample yields tens of thousands of clones, of which nearly 95% are seen a single time; more than 0.1% belongs to the top ten. Sequenced sample: blood. The receptors were sampled from a boy under two years old with a congenital heart defect but otherwise immunologically healthy.

The chain recombines TRBV19 with TRBJ2-1; maybe TRBD2 (6 bases). The CDR3 covers 16 residues. Trimming cost V 1 base and J 0 bases, with 10 bases left between them. Looked up from germline, CDR1 is LNHDA and CDR2 is SQIVND (reference sequence). The CDR3 bases are TGTGCCAGTAGTATAGCGGGGGAAGGCTCCTACAATGAGCAGTTCTTC. Amino acids: CASSIAGEGSYNEQFF.

The chain recombines TRBV6-5 with TRBJ2-5; no reliable D call. The CDR3 runs 14 residues. V lost 2 bases to trimming and J lost 1 base, with 8 bases between them. Germline CDR1 is MNHEY and CDR2 is SVGAGI. In DNA, the CDR3 is TGTGCCAGCAGTTACGGCACACTCCAAGAGACCCAGTACTTC. Translated, it gives CASSYGTLQETQYF.

J is TRBJ2-7 and V is TRBV6-5, with 7 bases that match TRBD2. The J segment lost 3 bases and the V segment lost 6 bases, leaving 2 bases of the junction unmatched. Germline V lookup: CDR1 MNHEY, CDR2 SVGAGI. The CDR3 is 12 amino acids. DNA of the CDR3: TGTGCCAGCAGCAGCGGGAACTACGAGCAGTACTTC. Amino acid sequence: CASSSGNYEQYF.

The chain employs TRBV5-4 and TRBJ1-6; TRBD1 agrees at 12 bases. V was clipped by 4 bases and J by 7 bases; unmatched bases: 3. The CDR3 extends over 15 amino acids. Per the germline V gene, CDR1 is SGHNT and CDR2 is YYREEE (reference sequence). CDR3 nucleotide sequence: TGTGCCAGCAGCCAGGGACAGGGGGCGAATTCACCCCTCCACTTT. Its protein is CASSQGQGANSPLHF.

This chain links TRBV19 with TRBJ1-4; D unclear. Trimming cost V 4 bases and J 0 bases, with 9 bases left between them. Looked up from germline, CDR1 is LNHDA and CDR2 is SQIVND (reference sequence). The length of the CDR3 is 15 residues. The CDR3 coding sequence is TGTGCCAGTAGTACTTTCAGCACAACTAATGAAAAACTGTTTTTT. Protein: CASSTFSTTNEKLFF.

The genes are TRBV7-3 and TRBJ1-1; 9 nucleotides line up with TRBD1. Looked up from germline, CDR1 is SGHTA and CDR2 is FQGTGA. The CDR3 spans 13 residues. The V segment lost 5 bases and the J segment 5 bases; nucleotides outside the gene matches: 3. The CDR3 reads CASSPGTGTEAFF. In DNA, the CDR3 is TGTGCCAGCAGCCCCGGGACAGGGACTGAAGCTTTCTTT.

The chain couples TRBV13 to TRBJ1-2, with D perhaps matching TRBD1 (6 bases). The CDR3 has 14 residues. Germline V lookup: CDR1 PRHDT, CDR2 FYEKMQ (reference sequence). Trimming took 5 bases from V and 5 from J, leaving 15 bases between them. The DNA of the CDR3 is TGTGCCAGCAGCCAGGGGTCATGGAAGTATGGCTACACCTTC. It codes for CASSQGSWKYGYTF. Based on the CDR3 plus reference TRBV13 and TRBJ1-2, the full variable domain is AAGVIQSPRHLIKEKRETATLKCYPIPRHDTVYWYQQGPGQDPQFLISFYEKMQSDKGSIPDRFSAQQFSDYHSELNMSSLELGDSALYFCASSQGSWKYGYTFGSGTRLTVV.

This chain uses TRBV6-5 with TRBJ2-3; no firm D call. CDR1 is MNHEY and CDR2 is SVGAGI in the germline V gene. V was trimmed by 0 bases and J by 0 bases, leaving 7 bases between them. CDR3 length: 15 residues. The CDR3 nucleotides are TGTGCCAGCAGTTACTCAGGGAAAAGCACAGATACGCAGTATTTT. Amino acid sequence: CASSYSGKSTDTQYF.

The chain recombines TRBV10-3 with TRBJ1-1, with 7 positions matching TRBD1. Per germline, CDR1 ENHRY and CDR2 SYGVKD. This CDR3 has 13 residues. The ends lost 6 bases at V and 1 base at J; junction bases unmatched: 2. The CDR3 sequence is CAISRTGNTEAFF. The CDR3 region has the DNA TGTGCCATCAGCCGGACAGGGAACACTGAAGCTTTCTTT.

This clone was recorded only once. The J gene is TRBJ1-5, the V gene TRBV27; TRBD1 aligns across 10 bases. Unmatched junction bases numbered 4, after V lost 5 bases and J lost 6 bases. This CDR3 has 14 amino acids. The germline CDR1 and CDR2 sequences are MNHEY and SMNVEV (reference sequence). In DNA, the CDR3 is TGTGCCAGCAGTCGGGACAGGGGAAGTCAGCCCCAGCATTTT. Encoded protein: CASSRDRGSQPQHF.

The CDR3 spells CASSVEGGASYEQYF. As DNA, the CDR3 is TGTGCCAGCAGCGTAGAAGGCGGGGCATCCTACGAGCAGTACTTC. The V and J genes are TRBV9 and TRBJ2-7; possibly TRBD2 for D (6 bases). V lost 0 bases to trimming and J lost 1 base, with 11 bases between them. CDR1 and CDR2 (germline): SGDLS, YYNGEE. The CDR3 contains 15 residues. Using reference TRBV9 and TRBJ2-7 for the parts outside the CDR3, the full variable domain is DSGVTQTPKHLITATGQRVTLRCSPRSGDLSVYWYQQSLDQGLQFLIQYYNGEERAKGNILERFSAQQFPDLHSELNLSSLELGDSALYFCASSVEGGASYEQYFGPGTRLTVT.

This chain connects TRBV12-5 to TRBJ2-3; D might be TRBD1 or TRBD2, each matching 7 bases. The CDR3 is made up of 16 amino acids. Germline V gene lookup returns CDR1 LGHNT and CDR2 FRNRAP. V was pared by 7 bases and J by 0 bases, with 17 bases between. CDR3 sequence: CASAPRGGLSTDTQYF. In DNA, the CDR3 is TGTGCTAGTGCCCCCAGGGGGGGGCTAAGCACAGATACGCAGTATTTT.

The CDR3 nucleotides read TGCGCCAGCAGCCAAGATGAGGCCAAACTCTCCTACAATGAGCAGTTCTTC. It is translated as CASSQDEAKLSYNEQFF. The rearrangement uses TRBV4-3 and TRBJ2-1; D is uncertain. The CDR3 contains 17 residues. The V and J ends lost 0 bases and 0 bases respectively, with 12 bases between them. The germline V gene encodes CDR1 LGHNA and CDR2 YSLEER.

The chain is built from TRBV6-5 and TRBJ2-3; D remains unclear. The CDR3 length is 15 residues. Germline assignment: CDR1 MNHEY and CDR2 SVGAGI. Between the trimmed V and J ends, which lost 3 bases and 0 bases, there was a span of 10 bases. In DNA form, the CDR3 reads TGTGCCAGCAGTTATTATTTCCCTAGCACAGATACGCAGTATTTT. Encoded protein: CASSYYFPSTDTQYF.

This chain joins TRBV5-6 and TRBJ2-5; TRBD2 matches at 10 bases. The germline gives CDR1 SGHDT, CDR2 YYEEEE. This CDR3 region has 16 residues. The J segment lost 1 base and the V segment lost 0 bases, leaving 3 bases of the junction unmatched. The CDR3 DNA reads TGTGCCAGCAGCTTGGTCAGCGGGGGGGGCCAAGAGACCCAGTACTTC. Translating it yields CASSLVSGGGQETQYF.

The J gene is TRBJ2-7, the V gene TRBV19; TRBD2 matches 12 bases. The CDR3 runs 18 residues. The germline V gene has CDR1 LNHDA and CDR2 SQIVND (reference sequence). J gave up 0 bases and V 3 bases, and 9 bases lay outside the gene matches. The CDR3 here is CASSIKGSTSGGSYEQYF. The CDR3 DNA sequence: TGTGCCAGTAGTATCAAGGGATCGACTAGCGGGGGCTCCTACGAGCAGTACTTC.

The chain couples TRBV7-8 to TRBJ2-5, with D possibly called TRBD1 or TRBD2 (5 bases each). Trimming removed 3 bases at V and 2 bases at J, with 10 bases between. This CDR3 has 14 amino acids. Germline CDR1 SGHVS, CDR2 FQNEAQ. CDR3: CASSFGWGQETQYF. In DNA form, the CDR3 reads TGTGCCAGCAGCTTCGGTTGGGGGCAAGAGACCCAGTACTTC.

V and J are TRBV2 and TRBJ1-6, with a possible D match to TRBD1 (5 bases). V lost 3 bases and J lost 6, with 9 bases in between. The CDR3 is 14 residues long. CDR1 is SNHLY, CDR2 FYNNEI, per germline. CDR3 residues: CASSDGRGNSPLHF. CDR3 nucleotides: TGTGCCAGCAGTGACGGTAGGGGTAATTCACCCCTCCACTTT.

This chain uses TRBV7-2 with TRBJ2-3, with TRBD2 matching 12 bases. The CDR3 loop spans 15 amino acids. Unmatched junction bases numbered 1, after V lost 4 bases and J lost 2 bases. CDR1 is SGHTA, CDR2 FQGNSA, per germline. CDR3 in DNA: TGTGCCAGCAGCTCTAGCGGGGGGGCCACAGATACGCAGTATTTT. It yields the protein CASSSSGGATDTQYF.